This TCR beta chain was identified in a study of T cell responses to AZD1222 COVID-19 vaccine. Study-wide points: Donors skewed white British and female; clonal diversity was possibly underestimated. Sampling that yielded the repertoires occurred only after the peak T cell response.

Both about-4-week and about-12-week second-dose recipients were combined. Note on this clone: Its cognate antigen is unknown.

Profiling relied on immunoSEQ multiplex PCR, and the TCRdb table lists in-frame clones only, not all of them. The sample shows 120,000 or so clones, 80% to 90% of them seen only once. The sequencing used peripheral blood, collected 28 days after the second AZD1222 dose. This TCR derives from an adult who received the AZD1222 COVID-19 vaccine.

CDR3 loop: CASSMLGVGKLFF. The CDR3 DNA follows: TGTGCCAGTAGTATGTTGGGGGTCGGCAAACTGTTTTTT. The genes are TRBV19 and TRBJ1-4; TRBD1 might be the D (5 bases). With 3 bases removed from V and 11 bases from J, the gap between germline ends came to 13 bases. This CDR3 region has 13 residues. Germline CDR1 LNHDA, CDR2 SQIVND (reference sequence).